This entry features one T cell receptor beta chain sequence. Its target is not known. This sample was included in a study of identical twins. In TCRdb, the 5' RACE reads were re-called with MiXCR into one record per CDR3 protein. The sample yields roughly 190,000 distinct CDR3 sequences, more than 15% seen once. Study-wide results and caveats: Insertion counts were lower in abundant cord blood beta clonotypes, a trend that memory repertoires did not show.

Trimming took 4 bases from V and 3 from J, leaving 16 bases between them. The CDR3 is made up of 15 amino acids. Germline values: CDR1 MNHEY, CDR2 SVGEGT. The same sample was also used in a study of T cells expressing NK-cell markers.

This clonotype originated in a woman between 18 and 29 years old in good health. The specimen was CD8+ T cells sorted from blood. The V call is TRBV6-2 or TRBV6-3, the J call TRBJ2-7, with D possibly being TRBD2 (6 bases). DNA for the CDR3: TGTGCCAGCAGTTGGCAGCGGGTGTCGCTCTACGAGCAGTACTTC. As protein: CASSWQRVSLYEQYF.